This T cell receptor (beta chain) was identified during a study of human T cells and chemical hapten exposure. Points on this clonotype: The target antigen is unknown.

V was clipped by 6 bases and J by 0 bases, with 17 bases between them. Germline assignment: CDR1 SGHDT and CDR2 YYEEEE. The CDR3 runs to 16 residues. Within the library, unique molecular identifiers were attached to each individual cDNA molecule. TCRdb re-derived calls from the RACE reads in MiXCR, one entry per CDR3 protein. The sample lists around 110,000 distinct CDR3 sequences, roughly an eighth occurring once. Study findings and constraints: Because all patients had alopecia, their immune responses might differ from healthy ones.

Time point in this sample: pre-sensitization, week 0. Treatment noted: therapeutic diphenylcyclopropenone sensitization with weekly scalp DPC. Blood draws preceded each patch test application. This sequence was found in a woman aged 50 to 60 with alopecia areata. Some clones in this sample may be carry-over from other donors' samples. This specimen consisted of whole blood, obtained in connection with sensitization to the hapten diphenylcyclopropenone (DPC). The chain joins TRBV5-6 to TRBJ2-3; D is ambiguous. CDR3 in amino acids: CASTSRLLPSTDTQYF. In nucleotides, the CDR3 is TGTGCCAGCACCTCAAGGCTACTTCCTAGCACAGATACGCAGTATTTT.